This TCR beta chain was recovered during a study of OX40 agonist ivuxolimab in advanced cancers. The germline V and J ends were trimmed by 0 bases and 0 bases, with 5 bases remaining between them. The CDR3 is 13 residues long. Germline CDR1 and CDR2: GTSNPN and SVGIG (reference sequence). Produced via immunoSEQ multiplex PCR; TCRdb's table is partial and in-frame only. The data hold about 53,000 clones, with approximately 88% observed a single time. This sequence originates from an adult with an advanced solid tumor such as melanoma, head and neck, liver or kidney cancer. The gene calls are TRBV30 and TRBJ1-1; D gene uncertain. The source material was CD4+ or CD8+ T cells sorted from blood, sampled in a trial of the OX40 agonist ivuxolimab. The CDR3 region is CAWSVGVNTEAFF. CDR3 nucleotides: TGTGCCTGGAGTGTAGGAGTGAACACTGAAGCTTTCTTT.